This TCR beta chain was obtained from a study of T cells expressing NK-cell markers (dated by TCRdb to about 2020). Concerning the study at large: Eight donors provided sorted CD3+CD56+NKG2C+, CD3+CD56+NKG2C- and CD3+CD56-NKG2C+ T-cell subsets, whose TCR beta-chain repertoires were profiled. Among the eight sequenced donors, only one was HCMV-seronegative, while the other seven were HCMV-seropositive. The study sequenced eight donors, all healthy volunteers chosen at random: three men and five women. Illumina HiSeq 2000/2500, MiSeq or NextSeq was used to sequence libraries as 2 x 150 bp reads. What the study reported, not specific to this receptor: In a handful of donors, the dominant CD3+CD56+NKG2C+ clonotypes were among the top 10 CD8+ clonotypes and accounted for roughly 1.0-7.5% of CD8+ T cells. Those dominant clonotypes were again the most abundant among CD3+CD56-NKG2C+ cells in a handful of donors, at about 25-60.1%. It remained unclear whether the expanded NKG2C-expressing T cell clones were specific for HCMV antigens.

Sequencing took place on an Illumina HiSeq 2000. TCR beta cDNA libraries were prepared using 5'RACE template switching, which introduced a universal primer site and unique molecular identifiers. cDNA synthesis was primed from the TCR beta constant segment, followed by two successive PCR amplification steps. The original pipeline was this. MIGEC handled demultiplexing of the reads and grouping by UMI, while MiTCR was used to assemble and quantify clonotypes. To exclude erroneous sequences, any TCR cDNA sequence not supported by at least two reads was discarded. The tcR package was used for downstream repertoire analysis, with clonotypes matched between fractions based on CDR3 nucleotide sequence plus V segment. Antigen specificity was annotated against VDJdb with VDJmatch, allowing one amino acid substitution in CDR3. TCRdb reprocessed the raw reads; every CDR3 protein sequence is a single record, and DNA is not supplied. The V and J calls, along with clone size, are taken from TCRdb and not from the paper's own processing. This sample's table contains about 180,000 distinct CDR3 sequences. About 18% of the sample comes from the top ten.

Measured from the cysteine to the phenylalanine, the CDR3 is 14 residues long. No DNA sequence was recorded. Sequences MGHRA (CDR1) and YSYEKL (CDR2) are obtained from the germline V gene. On this clonotype itself: The antigen this receptor binds is unknown.

A commercial ELISA kit detecting HCMV-specific IgG in serum was used to determine HCMV serostatus. Peripheral blood mononuclear cells were isolated from blood by Ficoll density gradient centrifugation. Recombination connected TRBV4-1 to TRBJ2-7. Material for sequencing was blood T cells: a sorted CD56 or NKG2C T cell subset, CD4+ or CD8+ T cells, or bulk PBMC T cells (not recorded which). This clonotype was obtained from a woman aged 18 to 69 in good health. This receptor carries the CDR3 CASSQGHTSYEQYF.